This T cell receptor beta chain stems from a study of blood T cell repertoires in COVID-19. Across the whole study: The United States, Italy and Spain were the sources of the acute and convalescent COVID-19 samples.

Sequenced by immunoSEQ multiplex PCR; TCRdb stores in-frame clones only, minus some. This sample has 240,000 or so clones, with about 88% found just once. This clone has just one count. The V and J ends lost 5 bases and 1 base respectively, with 5 bases between them. Germline CDR1 reads MNHNY; CDR2 reads SVGAGI (reference sequence). The CDR3 runs to 12 residues. The chain recombines TRBV6-6 with TRBJ1-1; the D is unclear. The TCR originated in a woman between 40 and 50 years old who had recovered from COVID-19. Material for sequencing was peripheral blood. DNA for the CDR3: TGTGCCAGCAGTCACACGAACACTGAAGCTTTCTTT. Amino acids: CASSHTNTEAFF.